This TCR beta chain was profiled in a study of Ad26.COV2.S vaccination and SARS-CoV-2 variants. General study results and limits: Substantial breadth was reported for post-vaccination spike-specific CD8+ and CD4+ T cells. Similar non-spike TCR breadth was observed in recipients of vaccine and of placebo.

The treatment here: 15 to 20 received Ad26.COV2.S at low or high dose, single or two shots; 5 received placebo; per-sample allocation not given. Following the first vaccine or placebo injection, samples were taken on day 63. On this clone: What it binds is not known.

Germline CDR1 and CDR2: MRHNA and SNTAGT. This CDR3 is built from 16 residues. With 0 bases clipped from V and 2 bases from J, the junction kept 6 bases outside the gene matches. Assay: immunoSEQ multiplex PCR; the TCRdb copy retains only in-frame clones and omits some. The data contain about 410,000 clones, about 89% of them singletons. The sequencing used peripheral blood, collected in a trial of Ad26.COV2.S vaccine versus placebo. The V call is TRBV6-4, the J call TRBJ2-7; 8 nucleotides agree with TRBD1. The clonotype was recovered from a person between 18 and 59 years old who received the Ad26.COV2.S COVID-19 vaccine or a placebo. CDR3 nucleotides: TGTGCCAGCAGTGACTCGACAGGGGAGGTCGCCTACGAGCAGTACTTC. As protein: CASSDSTGEVAYEQYF.